This T cell receptor beta chain was captured in a study of spatial heterogeneity in lung cancer (dated by TCRdb to between 2017 and 2020). For the study in its entirety: Beta-chain transcripts were consistently detected in greater numbers than alpha-chain transcripts, which likely reflected higher beta-chain transcript abundance. Nonsynonymous mutation counts, determined by whole-exome sequencing of tumor tissue, were related to features of the TCR repertoire. In the raw uncorrected reads, each unique combination of TCR and UMI appeared more than ten times on average. In non-small cell lung cancer, the study made a quantitative comparison of TCR alpha and beta repertoires among multiple tumor regions, matched nontumor lung and blood. Both alpha and beta chains were TCR-sequenced in 200 to 250 tumor regions, about 69 matched nontumor lung samples and around 50 PBMC samples obtained at surgery.

This clonotype occurred a few times. This clone's antigen is unknown. Base qualities are not at hand, and no much larger clone is one base apart. General conclusions and limits of the study: Confirming at a functional level the hypothesis that regional TCRs recognize regional mutations was considered to require additional single-cell paired TCR alpha and beta sequencing. Ubiquitous expanded tumor TCRs were found in blood more often at tumor resection than at routine follow-up.

Libraries came from 5' RACE. Sequencing was carried out with a NextSeq 500. To allow correction of PCR and sequencing errors, the TCR library protocol tagged every TCR cDNA molecule with a unique molecular identifier. Concerning the study's data processing: Decombinator tools were used for TCR identification, UMI-based error correction and CDR3 extraction. Expanded TCRs were defined as those above a frequency of 2 per 1,000, corresponding to the top 1% of the tumor frequency distribution. Renyi diversity was calculated using the R vegan package after each repertoire was subsampled 100 times to 5,000 TCRs. CDR3 similarity networks were built from amino acid triplet string-kernel similarity, connecting CDR3s with pairwise similarity above 0.82. TCRdb ran its own pipeline on the public reads, namely fastp trimming at Q25 and MiXCR clone calling, and kept in-frame beta chains. CDR3 protein sequences are deduplicated, and each keeps its most common genes and DNA. TCRdb, not the authors, supplied the V and J calls. Within this sample are about 82,000 distinct CDR3 sequences, with 10% to 15% of them counted one time only. Together, the top ten hold under 5.5% of the sample.

The time point label, as the study defines it: sample taken at primary tumor resection. Whole RNA extracted from tumor and nontumor lung tissue, or from cryopreserved PBMC samples, was used for TCR sequencing without cell sorting. The donors were some 72 patients from the lung TRACERx cohort who had early-stage, untreated non-small cell lung cancer. A patient was chosen for TCR sequencing only when enough RNA was available from at least two tumor regions. The germline V gene specifies SNHLY as CDR1 and FYNNEI as CDR2. From the cysteine up to the phenylalanine, the CDR3 has a length of 15 residues. Of all the DNA, just the CDR3 is kept, 45 bases in frame from base 1. V is reduced by 6 bases and J by 0 bases, leaving a spacing of 12 bases between them.

The source material was PBMCs, sampled at surgery. The chain is encoded by TRBV2 joined to TRBJ2-1; no D gene call is confident. This clonotype was obtained from a male donor with early-stage non-small cell lung cancer. The nucleotide sequence is given as TGTGCCAGCAGGGCCTGGACCAGCTCCTACAATGAGCAGTTCTTC. This encodes CASRAWTSSYNEQFF.